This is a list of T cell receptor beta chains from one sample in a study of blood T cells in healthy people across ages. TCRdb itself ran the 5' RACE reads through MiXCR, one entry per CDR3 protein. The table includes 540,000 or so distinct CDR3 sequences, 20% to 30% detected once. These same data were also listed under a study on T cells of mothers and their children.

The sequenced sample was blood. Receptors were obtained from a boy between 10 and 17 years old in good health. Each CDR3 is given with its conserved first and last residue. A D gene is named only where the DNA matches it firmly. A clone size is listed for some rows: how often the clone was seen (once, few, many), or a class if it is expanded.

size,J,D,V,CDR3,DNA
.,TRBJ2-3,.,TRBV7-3,CASSLRDGFDTQYF,TGTGCCAGCAGCCTAAGGGACGGCTTCGATACGCAGTATTTT
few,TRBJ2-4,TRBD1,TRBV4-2,CASSQSRTGENIQYF,TGTGCCAGCAGCCAATCCCGGACAGGAGAAAACATTCAGTACTTC
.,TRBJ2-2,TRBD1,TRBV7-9,CASSWTGPNTGELFF,TGTGCCAGCAGCTGGACAGGACCGAACACCGGGGAGCTGTTTTTT
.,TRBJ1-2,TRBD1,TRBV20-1,CSARSYDRGDYGYTF,TGCAGTGCTAGATCTTATGACAGGGGTGACTATGGCTACACCTTC
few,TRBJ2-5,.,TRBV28,CATLWGSQETQYF,TGTGCCACCCTATGGGGCAGCCAAGAGACCCAGTACTTC
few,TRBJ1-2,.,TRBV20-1,CSAQRSSNYGYTF,TGCAGTGCCCAGAGATCTTCTAACTATGGCTACACCTTC
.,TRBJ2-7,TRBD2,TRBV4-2,CASSQRTSDYEQYF,TGTGCCAGCAGCCAGAGGACTAGCGACTACGAGCAGTACTTC
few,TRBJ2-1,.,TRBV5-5,CASSLGYRTIANEQFF,TGTGCCAGCAGCTTGGGGTACAGGACTATCGCCAATGAGCAGTTCTTC
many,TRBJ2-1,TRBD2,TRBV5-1,CASSSRTSGSGEQFF,TGCGCCAGCAGCTCACGGACTAGCGGGAGCGGGGAGCAGTTCTTC
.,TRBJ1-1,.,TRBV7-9,CASSPNRVPEAFF,TGTGCCAGCAGCCCGAACCGGGTCCCTGAAGCTTTCTTT
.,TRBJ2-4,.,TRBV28,CASSRQGTQYF,TGTGCCAGCAGTAGGCAGGGAACTCAGTACTTC
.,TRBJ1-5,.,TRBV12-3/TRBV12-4,CASRLRRSNQPQHF,TGTGCCAGCCGCCTAAGGCGAAGCAATCAGCCCCAGCATTTT
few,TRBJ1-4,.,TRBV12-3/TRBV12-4,CASSRQGSEKLFF,TGTGCCAGCAGCCGGCAGGGAAGCGAAAAACTGTTTTTT
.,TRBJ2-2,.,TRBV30,CAWTLGGELFF,TGTGCCTGGACGCTGGGCGGGGAGCTGTTTTTT
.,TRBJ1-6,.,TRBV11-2,CASSFSGANLNSPLHF,TGTGCCAGCAGCTTTTCAGGGGCGAACTTAAATTCACCCCTCCACTTT
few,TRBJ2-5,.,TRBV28,CAIGGGVETQYF,TGTGCTATAGGAGGGGGCGTTGAGACCCAGTACTTC
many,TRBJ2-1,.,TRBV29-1,CSTGQSYNEQFF,TGCAGCACCGGACAGAGCTACAATGAGCAGTTCTTC
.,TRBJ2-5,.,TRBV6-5,CASSYSGGPQYF,TGTGCCAGTAGTTACTCTGGAGGTCCCCAGTACTTC
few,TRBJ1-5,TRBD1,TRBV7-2,CASSLPWTGSNGQPQHF,TGTGCCAGCAGCTTACCTTGGACAGGATCGAACGGGCAGCCCCAGCATTTT
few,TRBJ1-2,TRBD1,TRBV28,CASKPTGTGYGYTF,TGTGCCAGCAAACCAACTGGGACAGGCTATGGCTACACCTTC
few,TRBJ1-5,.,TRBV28,CASSFPPDGGNQPQHF,TGTGCCAGCAGTTTTCCGCCGGACGGGGGCAATCAGCCCCAGCATTTT
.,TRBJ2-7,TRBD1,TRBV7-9,CASSTAGTGGHEQYF,TGTGCCAGCAGCACTGCCGGGACAGGGGGCCACGAGCAGTACTTC
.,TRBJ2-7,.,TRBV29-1,CSVGSGVRSYEQYF,TGCAGCGTTGGTTCAGGGGTACGGTCCTACGAGCAGTACTTC
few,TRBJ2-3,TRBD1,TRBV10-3,CAISVSTGGVDTQYF,TGTGCCATCAGTGTCTCGACAGGGGGCGTAGATACGCAGTATTTT
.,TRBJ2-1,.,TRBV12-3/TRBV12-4,CASSFNLPPWFF,TGTGCCAGCAGTTTTAACTTGCCCCCGTGGTTCTTC
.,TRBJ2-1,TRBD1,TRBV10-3,CAITPGQYYNEQFF,TGTGCCATCACCCCGGGACAGTACTACAATGAGCAGTTCTTC
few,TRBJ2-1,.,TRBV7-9,CASSLPFWGGRYNEQFF,TGTGCCAGCAGCTTACCTTTTTGGGGTGGCAGGTACAATGAGCAGTTCTTC